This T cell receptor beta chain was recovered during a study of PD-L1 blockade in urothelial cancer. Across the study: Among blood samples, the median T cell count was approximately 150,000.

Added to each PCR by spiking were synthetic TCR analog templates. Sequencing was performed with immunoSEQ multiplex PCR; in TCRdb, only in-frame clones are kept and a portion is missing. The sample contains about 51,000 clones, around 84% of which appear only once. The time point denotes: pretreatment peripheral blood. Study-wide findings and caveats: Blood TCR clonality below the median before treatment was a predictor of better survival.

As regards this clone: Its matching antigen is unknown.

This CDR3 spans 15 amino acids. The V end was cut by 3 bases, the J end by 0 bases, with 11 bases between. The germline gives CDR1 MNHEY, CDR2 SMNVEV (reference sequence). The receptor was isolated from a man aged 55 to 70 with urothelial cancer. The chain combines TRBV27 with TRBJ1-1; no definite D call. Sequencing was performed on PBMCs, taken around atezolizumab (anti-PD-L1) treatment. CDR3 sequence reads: CASSFSWQMNTEAFF. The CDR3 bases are TGTGCCAGCAGTTTTTCTTGGCAGATGAACACTGAAGCTTTCTTT.